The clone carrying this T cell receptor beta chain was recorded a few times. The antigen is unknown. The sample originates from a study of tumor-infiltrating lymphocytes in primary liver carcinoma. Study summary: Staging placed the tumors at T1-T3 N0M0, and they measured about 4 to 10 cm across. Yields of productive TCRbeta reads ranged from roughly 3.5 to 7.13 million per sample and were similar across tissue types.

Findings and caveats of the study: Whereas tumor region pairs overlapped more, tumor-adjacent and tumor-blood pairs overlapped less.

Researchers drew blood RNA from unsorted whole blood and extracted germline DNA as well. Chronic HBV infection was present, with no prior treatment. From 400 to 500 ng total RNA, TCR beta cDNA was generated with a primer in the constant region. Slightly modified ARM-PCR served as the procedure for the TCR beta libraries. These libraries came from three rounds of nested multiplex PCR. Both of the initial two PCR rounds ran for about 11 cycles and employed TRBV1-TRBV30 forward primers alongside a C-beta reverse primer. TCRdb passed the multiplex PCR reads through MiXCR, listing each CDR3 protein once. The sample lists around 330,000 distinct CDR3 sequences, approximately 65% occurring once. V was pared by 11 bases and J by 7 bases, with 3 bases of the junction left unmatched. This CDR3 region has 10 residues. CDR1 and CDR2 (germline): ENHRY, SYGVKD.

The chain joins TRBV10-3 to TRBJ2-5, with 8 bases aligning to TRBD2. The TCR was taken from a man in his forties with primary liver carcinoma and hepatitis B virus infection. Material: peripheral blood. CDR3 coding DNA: TGTGCCGCCGGGGGGGGGACCCAGTACTTC. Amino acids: CAAGGGTQYF.